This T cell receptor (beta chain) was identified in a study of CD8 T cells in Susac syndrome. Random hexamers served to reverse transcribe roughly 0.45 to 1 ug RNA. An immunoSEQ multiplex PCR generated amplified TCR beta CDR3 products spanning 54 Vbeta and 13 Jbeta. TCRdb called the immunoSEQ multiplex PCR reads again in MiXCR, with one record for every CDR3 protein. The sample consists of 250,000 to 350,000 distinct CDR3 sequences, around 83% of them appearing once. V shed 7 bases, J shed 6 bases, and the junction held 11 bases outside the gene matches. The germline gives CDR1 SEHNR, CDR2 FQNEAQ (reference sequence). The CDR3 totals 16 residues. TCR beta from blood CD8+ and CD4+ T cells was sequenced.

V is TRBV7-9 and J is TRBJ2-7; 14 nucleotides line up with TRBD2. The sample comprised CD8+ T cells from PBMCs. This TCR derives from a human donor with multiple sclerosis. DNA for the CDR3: TGTGCCAGCATACTGACTAGCGGGAGGGGTCCTGTCGAGCAGTACTTC. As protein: CASILTSGRGPVEQYF.